This T cell receptor (beta chain) was recorded in a study of blood T cells in healthy people across ages. About the research overall: Per every two T cells, about one barcoded beta molecule was captured by template switching.

This clonotype turned up a few times. Its antigen remains unknown. Notes on the study in general: Diversity estimated from one million T cells was considered an underestimate. With donor CMV status unknown, expanded clonotype changes were possibly confounded. Diversity was higher, and naive CD4+ cells more numerous, in long-lived donors than in aged donors.

Primers used in a second PCR of about 7 to 12 cycles were a sample-barcoded 5' primer and a J-beta primer mix. MiXCR was run by TCRdb on the 5' RACE reads, yielding one entry per CDR3 protein. The sample shows some 640,000 distinct CDR3 sequences, approximately 30% of them seen only once. CDR3 length equals 13 residues. V dropped 1 base and J dropped 5 bases, with 8 bases sitting between them. Germline V lookup: CDR1 SGHAT, CDR2 FQNNGV. The material sequenced was blood. V and J are TRBV11-2 and TRBJ1-1; no definite D call. The TCR originated in a woman older than 75 in good health. CDR3 sequence (DNA): TGTGCCAGCAGCTTAGGAAGTCGTACTGAAGCTTTCTTT. It is translated as CASSLGSRTEAFF. The variable domain in full, with the rest retrieved from reference TRBV11-2 and TRBJ1-1, is EAGVAQSPRYKIIEKRQSVAFWCNPISGHATLYWYQQILGQGPKLLIQFQNNGVVDDSQLPKDRFSAERLKGVDSTLKIQPAKLEDSAVYLCASSLGSRTEAFFGQGTRLTVV.